This passage covers 28 T cell receptor beta chains from one sample sequenced in a study of blood T cell repertoires in COVID-19. Produced via immunoSEQ multiplex PCR; TCRdb's table is partial and in-frame only. The repertoire includes 360,000 or so clones, 90% of them detected once, and 6.5% sits in the top ten. The sequenced sample consisted of peripheral blood. The source of these receptors is a young man with active or convalescent COVID-19.

This clone was detected only once. The CDR3 nucleotides read TGCGCCAGCAGCTACCGGGACAGGGGATTTATGAACACTGAAGCTTTCTTT. Its translation is CASSYRDRGFMNTEAFF. The rearrangement links TRBV5-1 to TRBJ1-1; the match to TRBD1 covers 10 bases. CDR1 is SGHRS and CDR2 is YFSETQ in the germline V gene. This CDR3 comprises 17 residues. V was pared by 3 bases and J by 0 bases, with 8 bases of the junction left unmatched.

The chain is built from TRBV9 and TRBJ1-1; tentatively, D is TRBD1 (6 bases). With 4 bases removed from V and 8 bases from J, the gap between germline ends came to 21 bases. The CDR3 runs 15 residues. The germline V gene encodes CDR1 SGDLS and CDR2 YYNGEE. CDR3 sequence: CASSPPLQGFREAFF. Here the CDR3 DNA reads TGTGCCAGCAGCCCTCCCCTACAGGGCTTCAGAGAAGCTTTCTTT.

J is TRBJ2-3 and V is TRBV28; the D gene is possibly TRBD2 (6 bases). The germline V gene encodes CDR1 MDHEN and CDR2 SYDVKM. The CDR3 loop spans 15 amino acids. Trimming removed 7 bases from V and 0 bases from J, with 14 bases in between. The CDR3 protein is CASNGAGLSTDTQYF. The DNA for the CDR3 is TGTGCCAGCAACGGAGCGGGTCTGAGCACAGATACGCAGTATTTT.

The V gene is TRBV28, the J gene TRBJ1-6; 7 bases align to TRBD1. CDR1 is MDHEN, CDR2 SYDVKM, per germline. There are 14 residues in the CDR3. V gave up 7 bases and J gave up 9 bases; unmatched junction bases: 9. CDR3: CASNYTGASSPLHF. CDR3 bases: TGTGCCAGCAACTACACAGGGGCTAGTTCACCCCTCCACTTT.

J is TRBJ2-5 and V is TRBV4-2; 7 bases are a match to TRBD2. CDR3 length equals 16 residues. CDR1 is LGHNA and CDR2 is YNFKEQ in the germline V gene. With V trimmed by 1 base and J by 2 bases, 7 bases remained unmatched. CDR3 loop: CASSQGTLGGQETQYF. For the CDR3, the DNA is TGTGCCAGCAGCCAAGGGACATTGGGGGGGCAAGAGACCCAGTACTTC.

V is TRBV27 and J is TRBJ1-5, with TRBD1 identical over 7 bases. CDR3 length: 16 residues. Per the germline V gene, CDR1 is MNHEY and CDR2 is SMNVEV (reference sequence). V lost 1 base, J lost 3 bases, and 6 bases stayed unmatched. The CDR3 bases are TGTGCCAGCAGTTTATTCGGGACAGCATCCAATCAGCCCCAGCATTTT. It translates to CASSLFGTASNQPQHF.

This chain uses TRBV27 with TRBJ1-2, with D tentatively TRBD1 (5 bases). The germline V and J ends were trimmed by 5 bases and 4 bases, with 14 bases remaining between them. This CDR3 comprises 14 residues. CDR1 and CDR2 (germline): MNHEY, SMNVEV (reference sequence). This CDR3 is CASSGAIRPYGYTF. The CDR3 DNA reads TGTGCCAGCAGTGGGGCGATCCGTCCCTATGGCTACACCTTC.

The chain employs TRBV28 and TRBJ1-1; 9 bases agree with TRBD1. CDR3 length: 14 residues. V lost 5 bases and J lost 8; bases outside the gene matches: 9. The germline V gene encodes CDR1 MDHEN and CDR2 SYDVKM. DNA of the CDR3: TGTGCCAGCAGTGTTGCCGGGACAGGGATCGAAGCTTTCTTT. As protein: CASSVAGTGIEAFF.

The CDR3 sequence is CASSFSSGMRNEQFF. The CDR3 DNA reads as TGTGCCAGCAGCTTCAGTTCGGGGATGAGGAATGAGCAGTTCTTC. The chain links TRBV5-6 to TRBJ2-1; the D gene is possibly TRBD2 (5 bases). Trimming cost V 2 bases and J 7 bases, with 16 bases left between them. CDR1 and CDR2 from the germline V gene are SGHDT and YYEEEE. The CDR3 consists of 15 residues.

J is TRBJ1-2 and V is TRBV29-1; tentative D call: TRBD1 (5 bases). The CDR3 loop spans 15 amino acids. Trimming took 6 bases from V and 2 from J, leaving 19 bases between them. CDR1 and CDR2 from the germline V gene are SQVTM and ANQGSEA. The chain's CDR3 is CSVAFIDRPNYGYTF. CDR3 bases: TGCAGCGTCGCTTTTATCGACAGACCAAACTATGGCTACACCTTC.

The rearrangement joins TRBV14 to TRBJ2-5; unclear D gene. Trimming took off 1 base at V and 3 bases at J, with 12 bases between the two ends. CDR3 length: 15 amino acids. The germline CDR1 and CDR2 sequences are SGHDN and FVKESK. The CDR3 loop reads CASSQVPLSEETQYF. CDR3 sequence (DNA): TGTGCCAGCAGCCAAGTTCCCCTATCGGAAGAGACCCAGTACTTC.

This chain uses TRBV4-3 with TRBJ2-1; a possible D gene is TRBD2 (5 bases). The CDR3 has 15 amino acids. With 0 bases removed from V and 3 bases from J, the gap between germline ends came to 9 bases. The V gene's germline CDR1 is LGHNA and CDR2 YSLEER. The CDR3 sequence: CASSQESRGYNEQFF. The CDR3 nucleotides read TGCGCCAGCAGCCAAGAGTCACGGGGCTACAATGAGCAGTTCTTC.

This clone appeared once. The genes are TRBV5-1 and TRBJ1-1, with 9 bases lining up with TRBD1. V lost 5 bases, J lost 4 bases, and 9 bases stayed unmatched. Germline V gene sequence: CDR1 SGHRS, CDR2 YFSETQ. The CDR3 totals 15 residues. The CDR3: CASRVQGAVGTEAFF. DNA for the CDR3: TGCGCCAGCAGGGTACAGGGGGCCGTCGGCACTGAAGCTTTCTTT. The full variable domain, rest sourced from reference TRBV5-1 and TRBJ1-1, is KAGVTQTPRYLIKTRGQQVTLSCSPISGHRSVSWYQQTPGQGLQFLFEYFSETQRNKGNFPGRFSGRQFSNSRSEMNVSTLELGDSALYLCASRVQGAVGTEAFFGQGTRLTVV.

This clone was counted between two and nine times. The sample contains more than one DNA sequence encoding this CDR3. V usage is TRBV28 and J usage is TRBJ2-2; weak D call: TRBD2 (6 bases). The CDR3 runs 14 residues. Trimming stripped 3 bases from V and 5 bases from J, with 10 bases between. Germline assignment: CDR1 MDHEN and CDR2 SYDVKM. The CDR3 region is CASSLRGPTGELFF. The CDR3, as DNA: TGTGCCAGCAGTTTGCGGGGACCGACCGGGGAGCTGTTTTTT. Using reference TRBV28 and TRBJ2-2 for the parts outside the CDR3, the full variable domain is DVKVTQSSRYLVKRTGEKVFLECVQDMDHENMFWYRQDPGLGLRLIYFSYDVKMKEKGDIPEGYSVSREKKERFSLILESASTNQTSMYLCASSLRGPTGELFFGEGSRLTVL.

Note on this clone: The same CDR3 arises from other DNA sequences in this sample as well. The chain has TRBV5-1 and TRBJ2-3, with D uncertain. Trimming pared 0 bases from V and 5 bases from J, leaving 4 bases between. Germline V gene lookup returns CDR1 SGHRS and CDR2 YFSETQ. The CDR3 sequence is 12 residues long. The CDR3 spells CASSLAGDTQYF. DNA of the CDR3: TGCGCCAGCAGCTTGGCCGGAGATACGCAGTATTTT.

This clone has only a few counts. V and J are TRBV27 and TRBJ1-1; 7 bases are shared with TRBD1. Germline assignment: CDR1 MNHEY and CDR2 SMNVEV (reference sequence). V was clipped by 6 bases and J by 0 bases; unmatched bases: 4. The CDR3 loop spans 14 amino acids. Here the CDR3 DNA reads TGTGCCAGCAGGCTAACAGGGGTGAACACTGAAGCTTTCTTT. This encodes CASRLTGVNTEAFF.

The chain couples TRBV29-1 to TRBJ1-2; D unclear. The V end was cut by 5 bases, the J end by 4 bases, with 11 bases between. Germline V gene sequence: CDR1 SQVTM, CDR2 ANQGSEA. The CDR3 has 12 amino acids. The CDR3 loop is CSVLVPVYGYTF. CDR3 sequence (DNA): TGCAGCGTTCTTGTACCAGTCTATGGCTACACCTTC. The entire variable domain, with the rest obtained from reference TRBV29-1 and TRBJ1-2, is as follows: SAVISQKPSRDICQRGTSLTIQCQVDSQVTMMFWYRQQPGQSLTLIATANQGSEATYESGFVIDKFPISRPNLTFSTLTVSNMSPEDSSIYLCSVLVPVYGYTFGSGTRLTVV.

The chain is built from TRBV18 and TRBJ2-5; D gene ambiguous. Germline CDR1 reads KGHSH; CDR2 reads LQKENI. The CDR3 is made up of 13 amino acids. Trimming took off 3 bases at V and 2 bases at J, with 7 bases between the two ends. The CDR3 here is CASSPQQQETQYF. The CDR3 nucleotides are TGTGCCAGCTCACCGCAACAGCAAGAGACCCAGTACTTC.

This clone was found once. The CDR3: CASSLSGGPDEQYF. The CDR3 bases are TGTGCCAGCAGCTTAAGCGGGGGGCCGGACGAGCAGTACTTC. The V call is TRBV7-9, the J call TRBJ2-7, with 9 bases identical to TRBD2. The germline V gene has CDR1 SEHNR and CDR2 FQNEAQ (reference sequence). The CDR3 covers 14 residues. Trimming at V came to 2 bases and at J to 5 bases, leaving 4 bases not matched to a gene.

This clone appeared once. The gene calls are TRBV6-5 and TRBJ2-7, with 7 bases matching TRBD1. The CDR3 has 15 residues. Germline V gene lookup returns CDR1 MNHEY and CDR2 SVGAGI. V dropped 5 bases and J dropped 0; count of bases not matched to a gene: 7. The CDR3 sequence is CASSNRGPGSYEQYF. CDR3 bases: TGTGCCAGCAGTAACAGGGGCCCGGGCTCCTACGAGCAGTACTTC.

The rearrangement joins TRBV24-1 to TRBJ2-1; 8 bases fit TRBD1. Looked up from germline, CDR1 is KGHDR and CDR2 is SFDVKD. V was clipped by 6 bases and J by 7 bases; unmatched bases: 7. This CDR3 spans 14 amino acids. The CDR3 sequence is CATSRRTGFNEQFF. The DNA for the CDR3 is TGTGCCACCAGTCGAAGGACAGGGTTTAATGAGCAGTTCTTC.

The V call is TRBV27, the J call TRBJ2-7; a weak D match, TRBD2 (6 bases). Trimming cost V 10 bases and J 5 bases, with 18 bases left between them. CDR3 size: 13 residues. Germline-derived CDR1 and CDR2 are MNHEY and SMNVEV (reference sequence). The CDR3 loop reads CATKGEAFHEQYF. For the CDR3, the DNA is TGTGCCACCAAAGGGGAGGCGTTTCACGAGCAGTACTTC.

V usage is TRBV7-9 and J usage is TRBJ1-1; the match to TRBD1 covers 8 bases. V lost 5 bases to trimming and J lost 4 bases; unmatched junction nucleotides: 9. Per germline, CDR1 SEHNR and CDR2 FQNEAQ (reference sequence). The CDR3 spans 15 residues. The CDR3 DNA reads as TGTGCCAGCAGCCCCCGACAGGGGATTTCCACTGAAGCTTTCTTT. This codes for CASSPRQGISTEAFF.

The chain couples TRBV6-6 to TRBJ2-7; 9 nucleotides match TRBD2. The CDR3 length is 16 residues. The ends lost 1 base at V and 5 bases at J; junction bases unmatched: 9. The germline V gene has CDR1 MNHNY and CDR2 SVGAGI (reference sequence). For the CDR3, the DNA is TGTGCCAGCAGTTACTGGTCTAGCGGGAAGCCCCACGAGCAGTACTTC. As protein: CASSYWSSGKPHEQYF.

The rearrangement joins TRBV7-3 to TRBJ2-1; D unclear. CDR1 and CDR2 from the germline V gene are SGHTA and FQGTGA. The CDR3 sequence is 15 residues long. Deletions cut 3 bases from V and 8 bases from J, with 17 bases between. The CDR3 nucleotides read TGTGCCAGCAGCTTGGGCACCTTAGTTTTGGATGAGCAGTTCTTC. Its protein is CASSLGTLVLDEQFF.

This sequence joins TRBV28 and TRBJ2-3; 9 nucleotides agree with TRBD2. This CDR3 is built from 15 residues. Looked up from germline, CDR1 is MDHEN and CDR2 is SYDVKM. V was clipped by 3 bases and J by 3 bases; unmatched bases: 4. The CDR3 reads CASSFGGGATDTQYF. The CDR3 coding sequence is TGTGCCAGCAGTTTCGGCGGGGGGGCGACAGATACGCAGTATTTT.

The chain combines TRBV21-1 with TRBJ1-5. TRBV21-1 is classified as a pseudogene. The CDR3 runs 22 residues. CDR3 amino acids: CASSQISRPPWSGGTINQPQHF. For the CDR3, the DNA is TGTGCCAGCAGCCAAATCAGCAGGCCCCCATGGTCAGGCGGGACTATCAATCAGCCCCAGCATTTT.

The V and J genes are TRBV7-9 and TRBJ2-5, with 10 nucleotides matching TRBD2. Trimming took 4 bases from V and 4 from J; bases not matched to a gene: 6. The germline gives CDR1 SEHNR, CDR2 FQNEAQ (reference sequence). The CDR3 is 15 residues long. CDR3 sequence: CASSSPSGGPETQYF. For the CDR3, the DNA is TGTGCCAGCAGCTCCCCTAGCGGGGGACCAGAGACCCAGTACTTC.